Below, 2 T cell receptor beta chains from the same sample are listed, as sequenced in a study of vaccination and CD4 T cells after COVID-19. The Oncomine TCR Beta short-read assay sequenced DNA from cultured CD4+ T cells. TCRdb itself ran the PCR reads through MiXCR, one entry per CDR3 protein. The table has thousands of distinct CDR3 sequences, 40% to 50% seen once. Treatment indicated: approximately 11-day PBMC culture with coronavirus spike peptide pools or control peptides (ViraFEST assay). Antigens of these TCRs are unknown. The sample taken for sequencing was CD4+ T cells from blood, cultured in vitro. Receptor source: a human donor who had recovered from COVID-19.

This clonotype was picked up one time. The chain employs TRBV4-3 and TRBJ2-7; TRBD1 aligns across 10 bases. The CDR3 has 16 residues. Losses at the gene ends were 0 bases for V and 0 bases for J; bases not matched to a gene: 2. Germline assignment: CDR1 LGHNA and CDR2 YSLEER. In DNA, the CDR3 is TGCGCCAGCAGCCAAGATGACAGGGGGCACTCCTACGAGCAGTACTTC. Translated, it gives CASSQDDRGHSYEQYF.

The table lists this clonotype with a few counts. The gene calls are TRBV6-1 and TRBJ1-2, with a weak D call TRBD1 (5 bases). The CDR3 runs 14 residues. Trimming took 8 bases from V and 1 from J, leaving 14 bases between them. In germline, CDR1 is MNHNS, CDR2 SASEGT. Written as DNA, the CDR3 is TGTGCCAGCCGCCTAGGGGCGGGTAACTATGGCTACACCTTC. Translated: CASRLGAGNYGYTF.